Below, 30 T cell receptor beta chains from the same sample are listed, as sequenced in a study of blood T cell repertoires in COVID-19 (dated by TCRdb to the early 2020s). Libraries were built with the immunoSEQ multiplex PCR assay. TCRdb took over this immuneACCESS table, retaining in-frame rearrangements with V and J assigned. Such tables are incomplete; in checked studies, under half of the missing clones stem from an unresolved V gene, and the remainder is unexplained. This sample has fewer than 500,000 clones in its table, and roughly 88% of those were observed once. Almost 1.5% of the sample is in the top ten clones. The sample taken for sequencing was peripheral blood. These receptors all come from a woman younger than 45 with active or convalescent COVID-19.

V and J are TRBV6-6 and TRBJ2-5; D is possibly TRBD2 (6 bases). The CDR3 extends over 12 amino acids. Germline CDR1 is MNHNY and CDR2 is SVGAGI (reference sequence). V was clipped by 7 bases and J by 3 bases, with 9 bases between them. The chain's CDR3 is CASTGGEETQYF. Here the CDR3 DNA reads TGTGCCAGCACCGGAGGGGAAGAGACCCAGTACTTC.

This chain connects TRBV10-3 to TRBJ2-7; 14 positions match TRBD2. The V gene end was trimmed by 6 bases and the J gene end by 6 bases; junction bases not matched to a gene: 7. The CDR3 spans 15 residues. Germline V lookup: CDR1 ENHRY, CDR2 SYGVKD. This CDR3 is CAIRNETSGGVEQYF. As DNA, the CDR3 is TGTGCCATCAGGAACGAGACTAGCGGGGGGGTCGAGCAGTACTTC.

In DNA, the CDR3 is TGTGCCAGCAGCTTAGGTCTAGGGACAGTGAAGAACTATGGCTACACCTTC. The encoded protein is CASSLGLGTVKNYGYTF. This sequence joins TRBV7-2 and TRBJ1-2, with 7 bases identical to TRBD1. V was pared by 1 base and J by 2 bases, with 10 bases of the junction left unmatched. There are 17 residues in the CDR3. Per germline, CDR1 SGHTA and CDR2 FQGNSA.

The rearrangement uses TRBV10-3 and TRBJ1-1, with TRBD1 identical over 7 bases. Trimming took 10 bases from V and 0 from J; bases not matched to a gene: 8. The CDR3 sequence is 14 residues long. Germline-derived CDR1 and CDR2 are ENHRY and SYGVKD. CDR3 DNA: TGTGCCACCACAGGACAGGATATGAACACTGAAGCTTTCTTT. This gives the protein CATTGQDMNTEAFF.

This chain uses TRBV2 with TRBJ1-2; 10 bases align to TRBD1. Germline CDR1 and CDR2: SNHLY and FYNNEI. The CDR3 consists of 15 residues. The junction had 3 bases not matched to a gene; V was cut back by 2 bases and J by 3 bases. CDR3 coding DNA: TGTGCCAGCAGTGAATTGGACAGGGGGGACTATGGCTACACCTTC. Its protein product is CASSELDRGDYGYTF.

The chain has TRBV27 and TRBJ1-6; 7 nucleotides agree with TRBD1. V was pared by 3 bases and J by 7 bases, with 3 bases of the junction left unmatched. The CDR3 is 14 residues long. From germline, CDR1 is MNHEY and CDR2 SMNVEV (reference sequence). The CDR3 is CASSLTGRNSPLHF. As DNA, the CDR3 is TGTGCCAGCAGTTTGACAGGGAGAAATTCACCCCTCCACTTT.

As to this clone: Other DNA sequences in the sample encode the same CDR3. The chain has TRBV5-1 and TRBJ1-1; no clear D. Trimming shortened V by 0 bases and J by 2 bases, and 5 bases separated the two germline ends. Germline V gene sequence: CDR1 SGHRS, CDR2 YFSETQ. The CDR3 contains 13 residues. The DNA of the CDR3 is TGCGCCAGCAGCTTGGGGCTTAACACTGAAGCTTTCTTT. Translating it yields CASSLGLNTEAFF. Supplemented by reference TRBV5-1 and TRBJ1-1, the full variable domain reads KAGVTQTPRYLIKTRGQQVTLSCSPISGHRSVSWYQQTPGQGLQFLFEYFSETQRNKGNFPGRFSGRQFSNSRSEMNVSTLELGDSALYLCASSLGLNTEAFFGQGTRLTVV.

The chain is built from TRBV19 and TRBJ1-2; D remains unclear. V lost 3 bases, J lost 3 bases, and 14 bases lay in between. From germline, CDR1 is LNHDA and CDR2 SQIVND (reference sequence). The CDR3 covers 15 residues. For the CDR3, the DNA is TGTGCCAGTAGTATCCCCTTTGTTGAGGACTATGGCTACACCTTC. Translation: CASSIPFVEDYGYTF.

This chain uses TRBV2 with TRBJ2-2; D is possibly TRBD1 (6 bases). CDR3 length: 17 residues. The V end lost 4 bases, the J end lost 2 bases, and 17 bases lay between the germline ends. CDR1 is SNHLY, CDR2 FYNNEI, per germline. The CDR3 sequence is CASSAVGTFFNTGELFF. CDR3 sequence (DNA): TGTGCCAGCAGTGCCGTCGGGACATTCTTTAACACCGGGGAGCTGTTTTTT.

This clone is a singleton in its sample. This sequence joins TRBV9 and TRBJ1-1; D perhaps matches TRBD1 (5 bases). The germline V and J ends were trimmed by 3 bases and 0 bases, with 15 bases remaining between them. The CDR3 loop spans 16 amino acids. Germline V CDR1 and CDR2: SGDLS, YYNGEE. The DNA of the CDR3 is TGTGCCAGCAGCGCCCTTGGGGGGACGATGAACACTGAAGCTTTCTTT. Its translation is CASSALGGTMNTEAFF.

The chain carries TRBV9 and TRBJ2-3; D ambiguous. V lost 2 bases, J lost 5 bases, and 12 bases lay in between. The CDR3 totals 14 residues. The germline V gene has CDR1 SGDLS and CDR2 YYNGEE. CDR3 region: CASSVDQRGDTQYF. The CDR3 region has the DNA TGTGCCAGCAGCGTCGATCAAAGAGGAGATACGCAGTATTTT. The full variable domain, with the rest looked up from reference TRBV9 and TRBJ2-3, is DSGVTQTPKHLITATGQRVTLRCSPRSGDLSVYWYQQSLDQGLQFLIQYYNGEERAKGNILERFSAQQFPDLHSELNLSSLELGDSALYFCASSVDQRGDTQYFGPGTRLTVL.

This chain connects TRBV2 to TRBJ1-5; 9 positions agree with TRBD1. Germline-derived CDR1 and CDR2 are SNHLY and FYNNEI. V shed 6 bases, J shed 4 bases, and the junction held 7 bases outside the gene matches. The CDR3 consists of 15 residues. The CDR3 DNA sequence: TGTGCCAGCAGGCAAACCGGGACAGGGAATCAGCCCCAGCATTTT. It codes for CASRQTGTGNQPQHF.

The J gene is TRBJ2-7, the V gene TRBV7-6, with 10 bases lining up with TRBD2. After removal of 1 base from V and 3 bases from J, the junction contained 0 bases not matched to a gene. Germline CDR1 and CDR2: SGHVS and FNYEAQ. This CDR3 has 14 residues. The CDR3 DNA follows: TGTGCCAGCAGCTTAGGACTAGCGGGCTACGAGCAGTACTTC. Its translation is CASSLGLAGYEQYF.

The count of this clone is one. The genes are TRBV11-2 and TRBJ2-1; 8 nucleotides align to TRBD1. V was clipped by 1 base and J by 10 bases; unmatched bases: 3. Germline assignment: CDR1 SGHAT and CDR2 FQNNGV. This CDR3 has 13 residues. In DNA form, the CDR3 reads TGTGCCAGCAGCTTAGGGTGGGACAGGGAGCAGTTCTTC. It codes for CASSLGWDREQFF.

The V and J genes are TRBV6-5 and TRBJ2-1; 9 nucleotides match TRBD1. The germline V gene has CDR1 MNHEY and CDR2 SVGAGI. The CDR3 sequence is 14 residues long. The V and J ends lost 7 bases and 7 bases, in that order; junction bases with no gene match: 8. CDR3 DNA: TGTGCCAGCATGAGGGACAGGGTGGGGAATGAGCAGTTCTTC. It encodes CASMRDRVGNEQFF.

This sequence joins TRBV6-5 and TRBJ2-1; tentatively, D is TRBD1 (5 bases). Looked up from germline, CDR1 is MNHEY and CDR2 is SVGAGI. The ends were cut back, 2 bases at V and 10 bases at J, with 9 bases in the middle. This CDR3 is built from 12 residues. In DNA form, the CDR3 reads TGTGCCAGCAGTTACCCCAGGGCCGAGCAGTTCTTC. It specifies CASSYPRAEQFF.

V usage is TRBV2 and J usage is TRBJ2-7, with 12 bases fitting TRBD2. The CDR3 consists of 14 residues. V gave up 6 bases and J gave up 5 bases; unmatched junction bases: 5. The germline V gene encodes CDR1 SNHLY and CDR2 FYNNEI. This chain's CDR3 is CASRGLAGPHEQYF. The CDR3 region has the DNA TGTGCCAGCAGAGGACTAGCGGGACCCCACGAGCAGTACTTC.

To note about this clone: This sample includes further DNA sequences coding for the same CDR3. V usage is TRBV5-5 and J usage is TRBJ2-2; TRBD1 might be the D (5 bases). The CDR3 extends over 15 amino acids. The V end was cut by 0 bases, the J end by 0 bases, with 6 bases between. The germline V gene has CDR1 SGHKS and CDR2 YYEKEE (reference sequence). CDR3 sequence: CASSLGTTNTGELFF. DNA for the CDR3: TGTGCCAGCAGCTTGGGGACAACGAACACCGGGGAGCTGTTTTTT.

The J gene is TRBJ1-3, the V gene TRBV7-2; the D is unclear. The CDR3 is 17 amino acids. Germline CDR1 reads SGHTA; CDR2 reads FQGNSA. The germline V and J ends were trimmed by 0 bases and 0 bases, with 12 bases remaining between them. The CDR3 reads CASSLAAGLSSGNTIYF. The CDR3 DNA reads as TGTGCCAGCAGCTTAGCGGCGGGTTTAAGCTCTGGAAACACCATATATTTT. Variable domain in full (rest from reference TRBV7-2 and TRBJ1-3): GAGVSQSPSNKVTEKGKDVELRCDPISGHTALYWYRQSLGQGLEFLIYFQGNSAPDKSGLPSDRFSAERTGGSVSTLTIQRTQQEDSAVYLCASSLAAGLSSGNTIYFGEGSWLTVV.

In its sample, this clone was seen a few times. The chain has TRBV4-1 and TRBJ1-2; 7 bases align to TRBD1. The ends lost 1 base at V and 2 bases at J; junction bases unmatched: 10. The germline gives CDR1 MGHRA, CDR2 YSYEKL. CDR3 length equals 17 residues. The CDR3, as DNA: TGCGCCAGCAGCCAAGGGACAGGTCGGAGGCCCAACTATGGCTACACCTTC. Protein: CASSQGTGRRPNYGYTF.

The chain employs TRBV6-1 and TRBJ2-7; 13 nucleotides align to TRBD2. The germline gives CDR1 MNHNS, CDR2 SASEGT. V lost 6 bases, J lost 4 bases, and 6 bases stayed unmatched. The CDR3 loop spans 15 amino acids. In DNA, the CDR3 is TGTGCCAGCAGGGCGGGACTAGCGGGAAAATACGAGCAGTACTTC. Its translation: CASRAGLAGKYEQYF.

This clone appeared a single time. In DNA, the CDR3 is TGCGCCAGCAGCCAATCAGGGGCTGCAACTAATGAAAAACTGTTTTTT. It translates to CASSQSGAATNEKLFF. V usage is TRBV4-1 and J usage is TRBJ1-4; TRBD1 is a possible D gene (6 bases). From germline, CDR1 is MGHRA and CDR2 YSYEKL. The CDR3 covers 16 residues. Trimming took off 2 bases at V and 0 bases at J, with 10 bases between the two ends.

The rearrangement uses TRBV10-2 and TRBJ1-3; D unresolved. Germline-derived CDR1 and CDR2 are WSHSY and SAAADI. CDR3 length: 14 amino acids. The V end was cut by 0 bases, the J end by 11 bases, with 14 bases between. CDR3 sequence: CASSESSRGNPIYF. CDR3 nucleotides: TGCGCCAGCAGTGAGTCGAGTAGAGGCAACCCCATATATTTT.

This clone was picked up many times. This sequence joins TRBV5-5 and TRBJ2-7; maybe TRBD1 (5 bases). The CDR3 spans 16 residues. V lost 1 base and J 2 bases, leaving 16 bases between the germline ends. Germline V gives CDR1 SGHKS, CDR2 YYEKEE (reference sequence). The CDR3 is CASSLLLQASAYEQYF. CDR3 in DNA: TGTGCCAGCAGCTTGCTTCTACAGGCTAGTGCCTACGAGCAGTACTTC.

CDR3 DNA sequence: TGTGCCAGCAGTTACTCGATATCGGGGGTGAACACTGAAGCTTTCTTT. The encoded protein is CASSYSISGVNTEAFF. The chain recombines TRBV6-5 with TRBJ1-1; a weak D match, TRBD1 (5 bases). V lost 0 bases to trimming and J lost 0 bases, with 11 bases between them. The CDR3 runs 16 residues. The V gene's germline CDR1 is MNHEY and CDR2 SVGAGI.

This rearrangement joins TRBV19 to TRBJ2-1; possible D gene TRBD1, 6 bases. The V end lost 9 bases, the J end lost 0 bases, and 15 bases lay between the germline ends. The CDR3 spans 15 residues. Germline CDR1 and CDR2: LNHDA and SQIVND (reference sequence). The CDR3 loop reads CASNRDRSSYNEQFF. The CDR3 DNA reads as TGTGCCAGCAACAGAGACAGGAGCTCCTACAATGAGCAGTTCTTC.

The V call is TRBV19, the J call TRBJ1-1; D gene ambiguous. Trimming stripped 3 bases from V and 0 bases from J, with 8 bases between. Per germline, CDR1 LNHDA and CDR2 SQIVND (reference sequence). This CDR3 has 14 residues. This chain's CDR3 is CASSMITVNTEAFF. CDR3 in DNA: TGTGCCAGTAGTATGATTACAGTGAACACTGAAGCTTTCTTT.

Here the CDR3 reads CAISEGTSGSTEQFF. For the CDR3, the DNA is TGTGCCATCAGTGAGGGGACTAGCGGGTCTACTGAGCAGTTCTTC. The rearrangement joins TRBV10-3 to TRBJ2-1; TRBD2 aligns across 12 bases. J lost 9 bases, V lost 2 bases, and 5 bases had no gene match. CDR3 size: 15 residues. Germline V gene lookup returns CDR1 ENHRY and CDR2 SYGVKD.

This clone appeared a single time. The rearrangement links TRBV19 to TRBJ1-6, with 10 bases identical to TRBD1. Trimming at V came to 5 bases and at J to 4 bases, leaving 2 bases not matched to a gene. CDR1 and CDR2 from the germline V gene are LNHDA and SQIVND (reference sequence). The CDR3 covers 15 residues. CDR3 DNA: TGTGCCAGTAGTGAGGGACAGGGGTATAATTCACCCCTCCACTTT. Translating it yields CASSEGQGYNSPLHF.

The chain links TRBV21-1 to TRBJ1-1. TRBV21-1 constitutes a pseudogene. CDR3 length equals 15 residues. The CDR3 DNA is TGTGCCAGCAGCAAAGAGGGGCAGGCGGGGACTGAAGCTTTCTTT. Protein product: CASSKEGQAGTEAFF.